This paragraph reports one TCR beta chain. As yet, its antigen is unknown. Barcoded TCR alpha and TCR beta cDNA libraries with UMIs came from 5'RACE using constant-segment primers. TCRdb reanalysed the 5' RACE reads using MiXCR and keeps one entry per CDR3 protein. The table records about 170,000 distinct CDR3 sequences, under 15% of them present only once. These data come from a study of T-cell memory formation after mild COVID-19. The overall study: TCR clusters were largely donor specific. Study-wide results and limits: Several responding clones turned up in pre-infection memory, indicating that cross-reactive memory may have taken part.

Germline CDR1 SGHRS, CDR2 YFSETQ. The CDR3 has 15 residues. The V end lost 3 bases, the J end lost 7 bases, and 17 bases lay between the germline ends. This clonotype was obtained from a young man who had mild COVID-19 (a few samples of this study predate the infection). Cell type and time point are not known. The rearrangement joins TRBV5-1 to TRBJ1-5, with a tentative D call TRBD1 (5 bases). Specimen: PBMCs or a T cell subset sorted from them (not recorded which). The CDR3 spells CASSYRGPPRQPQHF. As DNA, the CDR3 is TGCGCCAGCAGCTATCGGGGACCCCCTAGGCAGCCCCAGCATTTT.